This T cell receptor beta chain emerged from a study of early T cells in non-severe SARS-CoV-2 infection. Study overall: The study sequenced bulk RNA from unsorted whole blood, with chains unpaired. The study's findings and limits: A preference for anti-spike CD8 responses marked VDJdb matching, which missed private and CD4 specificities.

In the library, individual cDNA molecules carried attached unique molecular identifiers. One entry per CDR3 protein results from TCRdb running MiXCR on the 5' RACE reads. The sample holds tens of thousands of distinct CDR3 sequences, roughly 10% seen once. Points on this clonotype: Its antigen remains unidentified.

The CDR3 sequence is 14 residues long. V was shortened by 8 bases and J by 2 bases, with 15 bases between the two germline ends. This chain connects TRBV12-3 or TRBV12-4 to TRBJ1-2; D is unclear. Sequencing was performed on whole blood. The clonotype was recovered from an adult who was a healthcare worker with PCR-confirmed SARS-CoV-2 infection or an uninfected control (not recorded which). The CDR3 reads CASVFQISNYGYTF. The CDR3 DNA reads TGTGCCAGCGTCTTTCAAATCTCCAACTATGGCTACACCTTC.